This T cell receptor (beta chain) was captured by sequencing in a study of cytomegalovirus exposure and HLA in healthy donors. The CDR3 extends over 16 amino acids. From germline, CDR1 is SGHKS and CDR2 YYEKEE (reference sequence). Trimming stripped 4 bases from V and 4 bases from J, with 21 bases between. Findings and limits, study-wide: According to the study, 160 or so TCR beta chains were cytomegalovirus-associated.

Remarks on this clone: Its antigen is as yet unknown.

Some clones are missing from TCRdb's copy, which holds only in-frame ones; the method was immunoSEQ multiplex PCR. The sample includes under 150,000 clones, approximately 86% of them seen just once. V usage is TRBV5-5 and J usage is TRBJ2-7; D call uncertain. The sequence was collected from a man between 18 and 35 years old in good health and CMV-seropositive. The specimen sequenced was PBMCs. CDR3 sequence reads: CASSTARVSTVYEQYF. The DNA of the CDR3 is TGTGCCAGCAGCACCGCCCGGGTGTCCACCGTTTACGAGCAGTACTTC.